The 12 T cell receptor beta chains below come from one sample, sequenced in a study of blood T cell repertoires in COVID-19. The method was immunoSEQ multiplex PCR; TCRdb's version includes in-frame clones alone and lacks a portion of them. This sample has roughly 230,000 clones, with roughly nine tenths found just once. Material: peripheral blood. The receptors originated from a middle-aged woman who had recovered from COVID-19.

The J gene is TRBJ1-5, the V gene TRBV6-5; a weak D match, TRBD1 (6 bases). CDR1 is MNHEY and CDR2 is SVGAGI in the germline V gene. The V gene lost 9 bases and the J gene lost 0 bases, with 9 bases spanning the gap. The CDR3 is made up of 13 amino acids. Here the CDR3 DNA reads TGTGCCAGTGGACAGTTTAGCAATCAGCCCCAGCATTTT. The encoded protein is CASGQFSNQPQHF.

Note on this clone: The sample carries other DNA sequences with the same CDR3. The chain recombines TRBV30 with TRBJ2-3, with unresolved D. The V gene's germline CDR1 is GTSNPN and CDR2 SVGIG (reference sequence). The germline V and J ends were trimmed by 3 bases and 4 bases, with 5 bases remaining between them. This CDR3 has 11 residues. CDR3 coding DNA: TGTGCCTGGAGCCTACCAGATACGCAGTATTTT. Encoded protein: CAWSLPDTQYF.

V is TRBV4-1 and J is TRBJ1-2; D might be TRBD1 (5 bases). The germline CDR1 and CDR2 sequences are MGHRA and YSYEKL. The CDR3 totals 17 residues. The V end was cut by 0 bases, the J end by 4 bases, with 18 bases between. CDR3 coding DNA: TGCGCCAGCAGCCAAGATGGGGCAGGACTACCCCTCTATGGCTACACCTTC. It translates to CASSQDGAGLPLYGYTF.

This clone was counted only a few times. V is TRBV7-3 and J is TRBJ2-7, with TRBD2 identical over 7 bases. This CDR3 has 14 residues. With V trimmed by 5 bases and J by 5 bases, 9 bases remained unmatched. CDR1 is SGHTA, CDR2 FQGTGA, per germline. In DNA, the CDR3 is TGTGCCAGCAGCCCGCAATCTACTAGCGACGAGCAGTACTTC. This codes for CASSPQSTSDEQYF.

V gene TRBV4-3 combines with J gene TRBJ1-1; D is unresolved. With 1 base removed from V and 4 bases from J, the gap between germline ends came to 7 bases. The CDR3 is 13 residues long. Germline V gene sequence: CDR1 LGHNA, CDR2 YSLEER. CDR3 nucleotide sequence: TGCGCCAGCAGCCAAGTATACGGCACTGAAGCTTTCTTT. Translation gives CASSQVYGTEAFF.

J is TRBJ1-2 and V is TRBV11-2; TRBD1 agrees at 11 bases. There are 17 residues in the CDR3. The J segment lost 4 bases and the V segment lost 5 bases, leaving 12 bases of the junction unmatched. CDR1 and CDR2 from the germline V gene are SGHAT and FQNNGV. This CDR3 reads CASSPSFTGTGGYGYTF. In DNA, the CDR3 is TGTGCCAGCAGCCCCTCCTTTACCGGGACAGGGGGCTATGGCTACACCTTC.

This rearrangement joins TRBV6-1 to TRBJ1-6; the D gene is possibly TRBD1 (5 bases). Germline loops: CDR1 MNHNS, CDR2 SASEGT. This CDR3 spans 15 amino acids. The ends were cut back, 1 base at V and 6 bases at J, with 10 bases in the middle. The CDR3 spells CASSEEEGSNSPLHF. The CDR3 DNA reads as TGTGCCAGCAGTGAAGAGGAGGGGAGTAATTCACCCCTCCACTTT.

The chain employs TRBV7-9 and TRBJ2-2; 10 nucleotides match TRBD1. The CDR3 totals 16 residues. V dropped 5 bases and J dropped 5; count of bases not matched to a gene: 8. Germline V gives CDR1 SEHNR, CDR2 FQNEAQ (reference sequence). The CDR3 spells CASSPQSGQGTGELFF. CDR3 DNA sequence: TGTGCCAGCAGCCCCCAGTCGGGACAGGGGACCGGGGAGCTGTTTTTT.

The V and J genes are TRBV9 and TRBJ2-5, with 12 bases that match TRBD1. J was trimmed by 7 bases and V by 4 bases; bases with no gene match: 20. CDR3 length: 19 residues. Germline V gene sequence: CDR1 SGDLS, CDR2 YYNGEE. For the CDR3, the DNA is TGTGCCAGCAGCCCCCACGTCGCTATCGGGACAGGGGGCGCGGGGACCCAGTACTTC. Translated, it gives CASSPHVAIGTGGAGTQYF.

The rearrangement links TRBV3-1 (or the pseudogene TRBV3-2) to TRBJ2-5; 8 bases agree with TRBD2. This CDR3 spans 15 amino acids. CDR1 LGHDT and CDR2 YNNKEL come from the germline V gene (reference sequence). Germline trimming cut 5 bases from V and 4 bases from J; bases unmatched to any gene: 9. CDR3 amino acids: CASSELAGGGETQYF. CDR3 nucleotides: TGTGCCAGCAGCGAGCTGGCGGGGGGAGGAGAGACCCAGTACTTC.

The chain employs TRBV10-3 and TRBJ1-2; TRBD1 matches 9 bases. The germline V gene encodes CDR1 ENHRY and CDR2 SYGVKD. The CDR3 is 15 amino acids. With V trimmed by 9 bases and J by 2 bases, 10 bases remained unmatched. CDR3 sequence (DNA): TGTGCCATATACAGGGGGCTGAGTTCGAACTATGGCTACACCTTC. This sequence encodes CAIYRGLSSNYGYTF.

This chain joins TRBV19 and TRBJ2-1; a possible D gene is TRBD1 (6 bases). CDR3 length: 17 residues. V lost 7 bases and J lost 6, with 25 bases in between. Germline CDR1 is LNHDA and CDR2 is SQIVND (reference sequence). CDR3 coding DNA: TGTGCCAGTAAGCCTCAGCGTCGAGTCAGGGGCCGCAATGAGCAGTTCTTC. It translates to CASKPQRRVRGRNEQFF.